Sequencing of this T cell receptor beta chain was carried out in a study of cytomegalovirus exposure and HLA in healthy donors. Per germline, CDR1 LNHNV and CDR2 YYDKDF (reference sequence). The germline V and J ends were trimmed by 2 bases and 6 bases, with 20 bases remaining between them. The CDR3 length is 17 residues. The study's findings and limits: Cytomegalovirus-associated TCR beta chains were listed, numbering some 150.

13 Jbeta primers and 60 Vbeta primers were used for the PCR. Produced via immunoSEQ multiplex PCR; TCRdb's table is partial and in-frame only. The sample holds 130,000 to 150,000 clones, around 80% seen once. Notes on this clone: Its matching antigen is unknown.

The TCR sequence derives from a boy younger than 10 in good health and CMV-seronegative. The gene calls are TRBV15 and TRBJ2-1, with D maybe TRBD1 (6 bases). Material for sequencing was PBMCs. CDR3 region: CATSRPLITGSSNEQFF. The DNA for the CDR3 is TGTGCCACCAGCAGACCCCTCATAACAGGGTCGTCCAATGAGCAGTTCTTC. Using reference TRBV15 and TRBJ2-1 for the parts outside the CDR3, the full variable domain is DAMVIQNPRYQVTQFGKPVTLSCSQTLNHNVMYWYQQKSSQAPKLLFHYYDKDFNNEADTPDNFQSRRPNTSFCFLDIRSPGLGDTAMYLCATSRPLITGSSNEQFFGPGTRLTVL.